The 24 T cell receptor beta chains below come from one sample, sequenced in a study of blood T cell repertoires in COVID-19. Produced via immunoSEQ multiplex PCR; TCRdb's table is partial and in-frame only. The data hold approximately 200,000 clones, with around nine tenths observed a single time. The sample consisted of PBMCs or T cells enriched from blood (not recorded which). These receptors all come from a woman younger than 45 who had been exposed to COVID-19.

The chain links TRBV21-1 to TRBJ2-7; the D call TRBD1 from the table was never checked on the DNA. TRBV21-1 is termed a pseudogene. This CDR3 spans 15 amino acids. The CDR3 region is CASSTPGQGAYEQYF. The CDR3 nucleotides are TGTGCCAGCAGCACCCCCGGACAGGGGGCTTACGAGCAGTACTTC.

This chain joins TRBV11-3 and TRBJ2-7, with 7 bases lining up with TRBD2. The V segment lost 5 bases and the J segment 6 bases; nucleotides outside the gene matches: 4. The CDR3 is 12 residues long. Germline CDR1 SGHNT, CDR2 YENEEA. This CDR3 reads CASSPGRSEQYF. The CDR3 region has the DNA TGTGCCAGCAGCCCCGGGAGGTCCGAGCAGTACTTC.

V usage is TRBV11-2 and J usage is TRBJ2-7; D is possibly TRBD1 (5 bases). Trimming removed 5 bases from V and 2 bases from J, with 16 bases in between. The germline V gene has CDR1 SGHAT and CDR2 FQNNGV. The CDR3 consists of 15 residues. The CDR3 spells CASSGRQNPTYEQYF. CDR3 nucleotide sequence: TGTGCCAGCAGCGGGCGACAGAACCCCACCTACGAGCAGTACTTC.

In its sample, this clone was seen once. This chain connects TRBV27 to TRBJ1-1; 7 positions agree with TRBD1. The CDR3 extends over 14 amino acids. Trimming at V came to 2 bases and at J to 6 bases, leaving 6 bases not matched to a gene. The V gene's germline CDR1 is MNHEY and CDR2 SMNVEV (reference sequence). As DNA, the CDR3 is TGTGCCAGCAGTTTACAGGGGGGCGGGGCTGAAGCTTTCTTT. The encoded protein is CASSLQGGGAEAFF.

V gene TRBV29-1 combines with J gene TRBJ2-7, with D maybe TRBD1 (6 bases). This CDR3 has 14 residues. The V gene's germline CDR1 is SQVTM and CDR2 ANQGSEA. V was pared by 5 bases and J by 0 bases, with 14 bases between. The CDR3, as DNA: TGCAGCGTTCCCACAGGGCCGAGCTCCTACGAGCAGTACTTC. It translates to CSVPTGPSSYEQYF.

The J gene is TRBJ2-5, the V gene TRBV3-1 (or the pseudogene TRBV3-2); 7 bases fit TRBD2. Germline V gene lookup returns CDR1 LGHDT and CDR2 YNNKEL (reference sequence). The CDR3 is 16 residues long. V lost 2 bases and J lost 7; bases outside the gene matches: 13. Written as DNA, the CDR3 is TGTGCCAGCAGCCAACGGGGAGGGACGGTACCGGGGACCCAGTACTTC. This encodes CASSQRGGTVPGTQYF.

The V call is TRBV19, the J call TRBJ1-2; D is uncertain. The CDR3 loop spans 13 amino acids. The ends were cut back, 5 bases at V and 6 bases at J, with 13 bases in the middle. Germline CDR1 LNHDA, CDR2 SQIVND (reference sequence). This CDR3 is CASSSGKTDGYTF. The CDR3 coding sequence is TGTGCCAGTAGTTCCGGGAAAACGGATGGCTACACCTTC.

The chain uses TRBV18 and TRBJ2-7; D may be TRBD2 (7 bases). Germline V gives CDR1 KGHSH, CDR2 LQKENI. The CDR3 length is 16 residues. The V end was cut by 3 bases, the J end by 4 bases, with 19 bases between. The CDR3 region has the DNA TGTGCCAGCTCACCCCCCCCCGGGGAGGGGGAGTACGAGCAGTACTTC. Its protein is CASSPPPGEGEYEQYF.

V and J are TRBV3-1 (or the pseudogene TRBV3-2) and TRBJ1-2; 9 bases are a match to TRBD1. CDR3 length: 15 residues. The V and J ends lost 0 bases and 2 bases, in that order; junction bases with no gene match: 1. Germline V gene sequence: CDR1 LGHDT, CDR2 YNNKEL (reference sequence). In DNA, the CDR3 is TGTGCCAGCAGCCAAGAGACAGGGGGAAACTATGGCTACACCTTC. This gives the protein CASSQETGGNYGYTF.

The rearrangement uses TRBV7-8 and TRBJ1-5; D not resolved. The CDR3 contains 15 residues. Looked up from germline, CDR1 is SGHVS and CDR2 is FQNEAQ. V shed 4 bases and J shed 1 base, with 11 bases lying between them. Here the CDR3 DNA reads TGTGCCAGCAGCTCAGCGAGGTTGAGCAATCAGCCCCAGCATTTT. Translation: CASSSARLSNQPQHF.

The chain carries TRBV6-5 and TRBJ2-3, with a tentative D call TRBD2 (6 bases). V lost 5 bases, J lost 2 bases, and 14 bases lay in between. In germline, CDR1 is MNHEY, CDR2 SVGAGI. This CDR3 has 15 amino acids. CDR3 amino acids: CASSTSGENTDTQYF. CDR3 in DNA: TGTGCCAGCAGTACCTCGGGGGAAAACACAGATACGCAGTATTTT.

The rearrangement joins TRBV10-3 to TRBJ1-2; no firm D call. With 6 bases removed from V and 3 bases from J, the gap between germline ends came to 14 bases. CDR3 length: 14 amino acids. CDR1 and CDR2 (germline): ENHRY, SYGVKD. The CDR3 region has the DNA TGTGCCATCAGGACCCGACAAGAAGACTATGGCTACACCTTC. It translates to CAIRTRQEDYGYTF.

The rearrangement links TRBV24-1 to TRBJ2-5; perhaps TRBD2 as D (6 bases). Trimming cost V 9 bases and J 5 bases, with 15 bases left between them. The CDR3 has 13 residues. Germline-derived CDR1 and CDR2 are KGHDR and SFDVKD. For the CDR3, the DNA is TGTGCCACCCGCGGAGGGGCGGGGGAGACCCAGTACTTC. Translating gives CATRGGAGETQYF.

The rearrangement joins TRBV12-5 to TRBJ1-5; 8 bases line up with TRBD1. V trimming: 2 bases; J trimming: 7 bases; junction bases outside the gene matches: 4. Per germline, CDR1 LGHNT and CDR2 FRNRAP. The CDR3 extends over 14 amino acids. This CDR3 is CASGLSQGAQPQHF. CDR3 bases: TGTGCTAGTGGTTTGTCCCAGGGGGCGCAGCCCCAGCATTTT. The full variable domain, rest sourced from reference TRBV12-5 and TRBJ1-5, is DARVTQTPRHKVTEMGQEVTMRCQPILGHNTVFWYRQTMMQGLELLAYFRNRAPLDDSGMPKDRFSAEMPDATLATLKIQPSEPRDSAVYFCASGLSQGAQPQHFGDGTRLSIL.

The CDR3 loop is CAISQQGSGNTIYF. Written as DNA, the CDR3 is TGTGCCATCAGTCAACAGGGTTCTGGAAACACCATATATTTT. The V call is TRBV10-3, the J call TRBJ1-3, with D tentatively TRBD1 (6 bases). The germline V gene has CDR1 ENHRY and CDR2 SYGVKD. The CDR3 consists of 14 residues. V shed 5 bases and J shed 1 base, with 9 bases lying between them.

This clone was observed a single time. The chain uses TRBV5-3 and TRBJ2-7; the match to TRBD2 covers 8 bases. TRBV5-3 is recorded as an ORF, its role being uncertain. Trimming removed 5 bases from V and 3 bases from J; junction bases left unmatched: 10. The CDR3 loop spans 15 amino acids. CDR3 sequence reads: CARRFGREGNYEQYF. CDR3 bases: TGTGCCAGAAGATTCGGGAGGGAGGGAAACTACGAGCAGTACTTC.

The rearrangement links TRBV12-3 or TRBV12-4 to TRBJ2-6; D unresolved. The CDR3 is made up of 12 amino acids. The germline V and J ends were trimmed by 6 bases and 8 bases, with 8 bases remaining between them. CDR3: CASSPESNVLTF. The CDR3 DNA is TGTGCCAGCAGCCCGGAGTCCAACGTCCTGACTTTC.

The chain is built from TRBV7-8 and TRBJ2-5, with a weak D call TRBD2 (7 bases). Looked up from germline, CDR1 is SGHVS and CDR2 is FQNEAQ. Trimming took off 6 bases at V and 5 bases at J, with 22 bases between the two ends. The CDR3 loop spans 16 amino acids. CDR3 loop: CASSPKVGGGRETQYF. In DNA form, the CDR3 reads TGTGCCAGCAGTCCCAAAGTGGGCGGGGGCCGCGAGACCCAGTACTTC.

This clone was observed a handful of times. The V call is TRBV11-2, the J call TRBJ1-1; no clear D gene. V shed 3 bases and J shed 6 bases, with 11 bases lying between them. From germline, CDR1 is SGHAT and CDR2 FQNNGV. CDR3 size: 13 residues. The CDR3 spells CASSLAEVAEAFF. CDR3 nucleotides: TGTGCCAGCAGCTTGGCGGAAGTCGCTGAAGCTTTCTTT.

The chain couples TRBV10-2 to TRBJ1-6, with 8 bases lining up with TRBD1. The CDR3 consists of 13 residues. In germline, CDR1 is WSHSY, CDR2 SAAADI. V trimming: 7 bases; J trimming: 8 bases; junction bases outside the gene matches: 4. This CDR3 reads CASTRGRDSPLHF. CDR3 nucleotide sequence: TGCGCCAGCACCAGGGGGCGCGATTCACCCCTCCACTTT.

There are a few counts of this clone. The J gene is TRBJ1-1, the V gene TRBV6-4, with D tentatively TRBD1 (5 bases). This CDR3 comprises 13 residues. Germline values: CDR1 MRHNA, CDR2 SNTAGT. Trimming took 5 bases from V and 1 from J, leaving 8 bases between them. In DNA, the CDR3 is TGTGCCAGCAGTACAGGACAGAACACTGAAGCTTTCTTT. Translation gives CASSTGQNTEAFF.

The chain couples TRBV7-9 to TRBJ1-5, with TRBD1 identical over 7 bases. J was trimmed by 2 bases and V by 10 bases; bases with no gene match: 8. There are 14 residues in the CDR3. Germline CDR1 and CDR2: SEHNR and FQNEAQ (reference sequence). The chain's CDR3 is CATGPTGGNQPQHF. CDR3 bases: TGTGCCACAGGACCTACAGGGGGCAATCAGCCCCAGCATTTT.

The chain's CDR3 is CATSDHDTAWAHNEQFF. As DNA, the CDR3 is TGTGCCACCAGTGACCATGACACCGCGTGGGCCCACAATGAGCAGTTCTTC. The chain employs TRBV24-1 and TRBJ2-1, with no clear D. The V gene lost 4 bases and the J gene lost 5 bases, with 20 bases spanning the gap. Germline CDR1 KGHDR, CDR2 SFDVKD. CDR3 size: 17 residues.

The chain uses TRBV19 and TRBJ1-2, with 10 bases that match TRBD1. The J segment lost 8 bases and the V segment lost 6 bases, leaving 3 bases of the junction unmatched. This CDR3 contains 12 residues. Germline CDR1 reads LNHDA; CDR2 reads SQIVND (reference sequence). The CDR3: CASSPTGGGYTF. DNA of the CDR3: TGTGCCAGTAGCCCGACAGGGGGCGGCTACACCTTC. The variable domain in full, with the rest retrieved from reference TRBV19 and TRBJ1-2, is DGGITQSPKYLFRKEGQNVTLSCEQNLNHDAMYWYRQDPGQGLRLIYYSQIVNDFQKGDIAEGYSVSREKKESFPLTVTSAQKNPTAFYLCASSPTGGGYTFGSGTRLTVV.